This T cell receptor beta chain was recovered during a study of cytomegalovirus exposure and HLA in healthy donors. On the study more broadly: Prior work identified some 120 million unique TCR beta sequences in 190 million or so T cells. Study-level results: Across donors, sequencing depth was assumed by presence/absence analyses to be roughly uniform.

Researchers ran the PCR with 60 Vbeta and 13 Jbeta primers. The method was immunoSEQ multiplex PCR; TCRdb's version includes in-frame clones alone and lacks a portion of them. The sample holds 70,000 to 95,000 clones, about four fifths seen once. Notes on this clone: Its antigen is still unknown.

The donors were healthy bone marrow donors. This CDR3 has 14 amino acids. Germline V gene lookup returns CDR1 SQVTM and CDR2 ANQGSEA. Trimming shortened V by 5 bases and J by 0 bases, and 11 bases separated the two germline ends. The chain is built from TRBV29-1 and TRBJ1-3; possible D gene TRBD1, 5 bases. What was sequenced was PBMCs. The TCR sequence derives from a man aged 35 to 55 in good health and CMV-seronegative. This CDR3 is CSVRTLSSGNTIYF. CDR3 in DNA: TGCAGCGTTAGGACACTATCCTCTGGAAACACCATATATTTT.